One TCR beta chain is described in this entry. The antigen is not known. The data were taken from a study of blood T cells in healthy people across ages. Primed by a sample-barcoded 5' primer and a J-beta primer mix, a second PCR proceeded for 7 to 11 cycles. A template-switch adaptor with 12 random nucleotides tagged each cDNA molecule. TCRdb redid the calling of the 5' RACE reads with MiXCR, one entry per CDR3 protein. The sample holds hundreds of thousands of distinct CDR3 sequences, less than 35% seen once. The CDR3 contains 15 residues. The germline V gene has CDR1 MGHRA and CDR2 YSYEKL. With 2 bases removed from V and 5 bases from J, the gap between germline ends came to 16 bases. Study outcomes and limitations: Not knowing donor CMV status may have confounded expanded clonotype changes. The recorded TCR beta diversity per million T cells decreased in a roughly linear manner with age.

Caucasian individuals from Russia who were healthy and aged roughly 6 to 95 acted as donors. The chain couples TRBV4-1 to TRBJ2-7; perhaps D is TRBD1 or TRBD2 (5 bases each). The sequenced sample consisted of blood. The TCR originated in a woman older than 75 in good health. CDR3 region: CASSQFSGANDEQYF. In nucleotides, the CDR3 is TGCGCCAGCAGCCAATTTTCCGGGGCGAACGACGAGCAGTACTTC.